The present entry profiles one T cell receptor beta chain with its context. The clone's antigen remains unknown. No qualities accompany the bases; no much larger clone lies one base away. The germline V gene (reference sequence) yields LNHNV for CDR1 and YYDKDF for CDR2. The CDR3 spans 15 residues, from the cysteine through the phenylalanine. The sequence is cut down to CDR3 DNA, 45 bases in frame from base 1. A distance of 14 bases separates the germline ends of V and J, which lose 6 bases and 2 bases respectively. These data are taken from a study of shared clonotypes between healthy human individuals (dated by TCRdb to about 2020). With respect to the entire study: Two women and a few men aged 18 to 49 years were included in the cohort. For each donor, CD4 naive and CD4 memory were each given three plates, CD8 naive was given two plates, and CD8 memory was given one plate. The study deeply sequenced blood TCR repertoires of several healthy adults to estimate repertoire size and the extent of clonotype sharing between individuals. To increase sequencing depth and limit assay-specific biases, TCR repertoire library preparation and sequencing were carried out by different laboratories using diverse techniques. Per donor, leukapheresis produced somewhere between about 0.94 and 9 billion PBMCs. What the authors observed across the whole study: When several donors were compared, the shared fraction of clonotypes was 5% to 6.5% for naive CD4, 3.5% to 4% for naive CD8, more than 2% for memory CD4, and roughly 0.43% for memory CD8. Only blood was sampled, and tissue TCR repertoires likely differ from those in blood. Naive subsets generally had larger estimated clonotype richness than memory subsets did. The small number of donors limited the genetic and exposure-history diversity represented. Rarefaction of sorted-subset datasets indicated incomplete sequencing despite the large sequencing depth. Pairwise subsampling led to the expectation that sequencing depth would affect the degree of clonotype sharing among donors. Compared with non-shared clonotypes, clonotypes shared by all four sorted-subset donors had higher generation probabilities.

Healthy HIV-negative adults with no recently reported acute infections or vaccinations were included as donors. Only Caucasian adults living in Nashville, Tennessee, USA were represented among the donors. CD4+ T cells were enriched by magnetic negative selection, after which naive cells were positively selected on CD45RA and the negative fraction was taken as the memory subset. Blood was obtained by leukapheresis, after which PBMCs were separated by Ficoll-Histopaque density gradient centrifugation and cryopreserved in liquid nitrogen vapor phase. Purity and quantity of every magnetically sorted T cell population were checked by analytical flow cytometry. Genomic DNA was isolated from each sorted fraction and quantified by UV absorbance on a Nanodrop 2000c. Using the deep immunoSEQ assay, TCR CDR3 regions were amplified from genomic DNA by multiplex PCR. For each cell subset, the extracted genomic DNA was distributed evenly across all wells of several immunoSEQ 96-well plates, and each plate served as one replicate. Each replicate PCR for sorted subsets received approximately 200 ng genomic DNA, equal to about 30,000 T cell genomes. Purified libraries were quantified with a Qubit 3.0 fluorometer, sized on a Bioanalyzer 2100, and re-quantified with the KAPA Library Quantification kit. Every immunoSEQ 96-well plate was sequenced on a separate single-read 150-cycle Illumina NextSeq 550 flow cell. From the authors' description of their analysis: Because the immunoSEQ output included only junctional sequences and no quality scores, the filtering could not be the same as the filtering used for full-length reads. Sequences were annotated with PyIR, a Python wrapper for IgBLAST v1.9, using IMGT germline references to assign V/J genes and CDR3. Reads were filtered out if the reads had weak V/J assignments (E-value above 1e-6), no CDR3, stop codons, out-of-frame junctions, or ambiguous translated residues. V3J clonotypes were defined by identical inferred V gene, J gene, and CDR3 amino acid sequence. The percentage overlap between two repertoires was calculated by dividing the number of shared unique clonotypes by the size of the smaller repertoire. Repertoire richness was assessed with RTK rarefaction, the Chao1 estimator, and Recon v2.1 estimates of unobserved clonotypes. Generation probabilities were computed with OLGA for all TCRbeta clonotypes obtained by the gDNA method from a handful of donors. TCRdb holds this immuneACCESS table with in-frame rearrangements only. Some clones are missing; in checked studies, unresolved V genes explain under half, and the rest has no known cause. The V and J calls and clone size were taken over from that table, and D and trimming were inferred from the DNA. This sample is represented by 1.4 million to 1.5 million clones; around 95% of them were singletons. The ten top clones hold 1% to 1.5% of the sample.

Rearrangement joined TRBV15 to TRBJ1-5, with no D gene named confidently. Sequenced: naive CD4+ T cells sorted from blood. According to the study, the label for this sample's cell subset or site signals: CD45RA+ positively selected. The receptor's source is a man aged 25-45 years in good health. The CDR3 in this case is CATSISLVGNQPQHF. The sequenced DNA: TGTGCCACCAGTATTTCCCTTGTTGGCAATCAGCCCCAGCATTTT.